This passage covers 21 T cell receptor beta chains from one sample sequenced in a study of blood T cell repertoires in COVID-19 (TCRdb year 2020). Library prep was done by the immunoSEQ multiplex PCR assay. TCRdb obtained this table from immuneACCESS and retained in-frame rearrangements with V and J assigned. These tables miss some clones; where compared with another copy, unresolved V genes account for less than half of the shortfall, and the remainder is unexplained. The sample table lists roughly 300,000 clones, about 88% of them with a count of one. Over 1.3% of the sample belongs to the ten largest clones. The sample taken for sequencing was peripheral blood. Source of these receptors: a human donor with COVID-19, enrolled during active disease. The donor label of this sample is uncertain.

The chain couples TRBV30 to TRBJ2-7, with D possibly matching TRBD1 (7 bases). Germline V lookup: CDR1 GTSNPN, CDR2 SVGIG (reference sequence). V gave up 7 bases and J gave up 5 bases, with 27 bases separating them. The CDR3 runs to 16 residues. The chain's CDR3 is CASGEGAGVFTDEQYF. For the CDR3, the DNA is TGTGCCTCGGGAGAGGGGGCAGGAGTCTTTACTGACGAGCAGTACTTC.

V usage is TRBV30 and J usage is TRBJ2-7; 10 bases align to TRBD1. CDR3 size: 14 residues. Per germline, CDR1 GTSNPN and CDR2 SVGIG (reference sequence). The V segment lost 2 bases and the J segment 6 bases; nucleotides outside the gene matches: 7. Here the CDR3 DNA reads TGTGCCTGGAGTCCCGGGACAGGGGTCCCCGAGCAGTACTTC. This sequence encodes CAWSPGTGVPEQYF.

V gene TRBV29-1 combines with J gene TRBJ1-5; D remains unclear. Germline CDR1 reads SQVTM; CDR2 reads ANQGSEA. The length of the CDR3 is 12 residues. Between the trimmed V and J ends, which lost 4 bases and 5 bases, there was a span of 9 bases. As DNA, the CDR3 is TGCAGCGTTGCACACGGGGATCAGCCCCAGCATTTT. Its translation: CSVAHGDQPQHF.

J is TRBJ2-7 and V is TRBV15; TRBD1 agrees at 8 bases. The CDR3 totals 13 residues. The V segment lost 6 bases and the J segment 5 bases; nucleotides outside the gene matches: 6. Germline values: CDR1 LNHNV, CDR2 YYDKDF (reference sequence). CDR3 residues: CATRWQGAHEQYF. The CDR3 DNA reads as TGTGCCACCAGATGGCAGGGGGCGCACGAGCAGTACTTC.

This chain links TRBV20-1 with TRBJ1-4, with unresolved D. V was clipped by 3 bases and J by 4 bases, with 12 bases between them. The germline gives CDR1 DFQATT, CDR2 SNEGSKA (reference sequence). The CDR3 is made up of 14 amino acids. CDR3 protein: CSASSTGSNEKLFF. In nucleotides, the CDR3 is TGCAGTGCTAGTTCGACGGGTAGTAATGAAAAACTGTTTTTT.

CDR3 DNA sequence: TGTGCCAGCAGCAGGGGAGAGACCCAGTACTTC. Its protein is CASSRGETQYF. The chain uses TRBV28 and TRBJ2-5; possibly TRBD1 for D (6 bases). V was clipped by 6 bases and J by 4 bases, with 6 bases between them. CDR1 is MDHEN and CDR2 is SYDVKM in the germline V gene. The CDR3 has 11 residues.

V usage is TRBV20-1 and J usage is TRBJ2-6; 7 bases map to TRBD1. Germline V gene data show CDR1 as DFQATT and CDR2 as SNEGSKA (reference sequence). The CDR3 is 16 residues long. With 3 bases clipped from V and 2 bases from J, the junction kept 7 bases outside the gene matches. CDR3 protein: CSASREGAPGANVLTF. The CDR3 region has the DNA TGCAGTGCTAGTCGCGAGGGGGCGCCTGGGGCCAACGTCCTGACTTTC.

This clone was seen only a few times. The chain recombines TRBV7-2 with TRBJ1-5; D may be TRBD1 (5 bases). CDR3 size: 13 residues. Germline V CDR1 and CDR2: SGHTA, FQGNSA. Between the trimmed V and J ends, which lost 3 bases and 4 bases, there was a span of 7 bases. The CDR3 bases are TGTGCCAGCAGCTTCCGGGGGAATCAGCCCCAGCATTTT. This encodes CASSFRGNQPQHF.

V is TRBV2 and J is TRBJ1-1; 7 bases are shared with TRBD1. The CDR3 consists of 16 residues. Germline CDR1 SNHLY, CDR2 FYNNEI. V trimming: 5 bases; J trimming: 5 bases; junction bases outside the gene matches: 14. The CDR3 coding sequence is TGTGCCAGCAGTACCGTTTTGACAGGGAAGGGAACTGAAGCTTTCTTT. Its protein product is CASSTVLTGKGTEAFF.

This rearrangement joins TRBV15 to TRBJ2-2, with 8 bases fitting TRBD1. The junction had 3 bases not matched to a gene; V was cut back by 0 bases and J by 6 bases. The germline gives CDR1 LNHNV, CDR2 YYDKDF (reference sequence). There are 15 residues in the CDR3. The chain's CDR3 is CATSRETQGAGELFF. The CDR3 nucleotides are TGTGCCACCAGCAGAGAAACACAGGGGGCCGGGGAGCTGTTTTTT.

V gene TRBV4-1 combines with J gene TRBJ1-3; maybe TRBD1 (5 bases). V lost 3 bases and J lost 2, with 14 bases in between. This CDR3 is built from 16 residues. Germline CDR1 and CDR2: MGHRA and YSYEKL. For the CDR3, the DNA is TGCGCCAGCAGCCAGCCGACAGTATCCCCTGGAAACACCATATATTTT. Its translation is CASSQPTVSPGNTIYF.

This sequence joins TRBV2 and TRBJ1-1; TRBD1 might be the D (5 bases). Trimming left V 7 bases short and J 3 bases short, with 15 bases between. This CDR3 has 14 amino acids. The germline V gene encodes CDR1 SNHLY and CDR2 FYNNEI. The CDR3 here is CASNPRTRDTEAFF. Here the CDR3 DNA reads TGTGCCAGCAATCCTCGGACCAGGGACACTGAAGCTTTCTTT.

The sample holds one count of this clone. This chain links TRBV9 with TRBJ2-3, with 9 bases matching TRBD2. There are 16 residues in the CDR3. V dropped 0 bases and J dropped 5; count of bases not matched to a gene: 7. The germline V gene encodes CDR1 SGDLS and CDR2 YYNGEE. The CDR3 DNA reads TGTGCCAGCAGCGTAGTTAGCGGGAGCCTGAGAGATACGCAGTATTTT. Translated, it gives CASSVVSGSLRDTQYF.

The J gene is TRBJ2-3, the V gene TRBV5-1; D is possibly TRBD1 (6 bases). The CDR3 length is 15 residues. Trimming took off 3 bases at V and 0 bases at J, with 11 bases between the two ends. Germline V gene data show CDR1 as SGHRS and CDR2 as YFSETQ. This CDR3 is CASSYGTPSTDTQYF. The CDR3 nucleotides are TGCGCCAGCAGCTACGGGACACCTAGCACAGATACGCAGTATTTT.

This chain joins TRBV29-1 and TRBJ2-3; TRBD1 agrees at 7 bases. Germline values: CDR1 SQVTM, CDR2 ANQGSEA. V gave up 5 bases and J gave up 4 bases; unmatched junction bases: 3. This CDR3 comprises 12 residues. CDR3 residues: CSVSTGADTQYF. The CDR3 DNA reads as TGCAGCGTTTCAACAGGGGCAGATACGCAGTATTTT.

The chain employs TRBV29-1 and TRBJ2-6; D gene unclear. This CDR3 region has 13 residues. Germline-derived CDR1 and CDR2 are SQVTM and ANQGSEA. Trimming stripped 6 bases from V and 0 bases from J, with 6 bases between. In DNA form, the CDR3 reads TGCAGCGTCGTATACTCTGGGGCCAACGTCCTGACTTTC. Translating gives CSVVYSGANVLTF.

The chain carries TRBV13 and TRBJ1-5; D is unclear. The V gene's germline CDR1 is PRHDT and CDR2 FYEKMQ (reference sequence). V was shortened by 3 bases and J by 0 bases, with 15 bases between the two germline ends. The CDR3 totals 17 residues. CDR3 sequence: CASSLTTGKPSNQPQHF. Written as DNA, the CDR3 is TGTGCCAGCAGCTTGACTACGGGAAAGCCTAGCAATCAGCCCCAGCATTTT.

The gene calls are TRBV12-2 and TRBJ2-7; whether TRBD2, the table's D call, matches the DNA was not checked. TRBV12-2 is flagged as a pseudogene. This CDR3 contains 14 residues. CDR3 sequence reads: CASRLVWSRGEQYF. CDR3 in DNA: TGTGCAAGTCGCTTAGTTTGGTCGCGCGGCGAGCAGTACTTC.

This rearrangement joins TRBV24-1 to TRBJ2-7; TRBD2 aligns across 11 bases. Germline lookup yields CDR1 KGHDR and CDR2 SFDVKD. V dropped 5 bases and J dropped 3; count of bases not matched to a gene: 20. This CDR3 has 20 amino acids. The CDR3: CATSVRQGAVLAGGNYEQYF. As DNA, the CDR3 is TGTGCCACCAGTGTGAGGCAGGGCGCTGTTCTAGCGGGGGGAAACTACGAGCAGTACTTC.

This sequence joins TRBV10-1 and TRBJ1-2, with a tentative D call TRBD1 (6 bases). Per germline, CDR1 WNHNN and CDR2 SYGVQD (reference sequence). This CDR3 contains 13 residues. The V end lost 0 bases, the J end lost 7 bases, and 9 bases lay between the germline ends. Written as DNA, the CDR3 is TGCGCCAGCAGTGAGTCCGGGACATTTGGCTACACCTTC. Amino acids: CASSESGTFGYTF.

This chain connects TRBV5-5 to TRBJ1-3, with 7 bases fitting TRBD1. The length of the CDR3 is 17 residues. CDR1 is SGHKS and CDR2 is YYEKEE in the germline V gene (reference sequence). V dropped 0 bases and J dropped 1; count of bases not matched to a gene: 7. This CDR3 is CASSLEPTGLSGNTIYF. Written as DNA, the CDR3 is TGTGCCAGCAGCTTGGAACCGACAGGGCTATCTGGAAACACCATATATTTT.